This TCR beta chain was retrieved from a study of siplizumab effects on memory and regulatory T cells (dated by TCRdb to between 2018 and 2020). In the study overall: The effect of the anti-CD2 antibody siplizumab on alloreactive T-cell subsets was examined in allogeneic mixed lymphocyte reactions constructed from human PBMCs. Overall results and qualifications from the work: Unstimulated naive T cells appeared to be more diverse than memory T cells, and naive cells seemed to make a substantial contribution to the alloresponse. No functional confirmation was obtained for the suppressive function of proliferating Tregs from siplizumab cultures. Because sequences below about 10^-5 frequency were poorly captured, only a minor fraction of alloreactive clones could be mapped to unstimulated subsets. A naive or memory phenotype could not be assigned to roughly 80-97% of proliferating CD4+ or CD8+ clones. The cumulative frequency of alloreactive sequences traceable to unstimulated CD4+ memory T cells was significantly reduced by siplizumab. Of the alloreactive CD4+ clones that could be mapped, the Treg-derived share averaged around 70% with siplizumab compared with around 25% in control reactions.

Remarks on this clone: Its antigen remains unidentified. The record has no base qualities; no much larger clone is one base away.

The junction shows trimming of 1 base on V and 1 base on J, plus 14 bases between the germline ends. The CDR3 covers 16 residues, taking in both the cysteine and the phenylalanine. The entry retains the CDR3 DNA only, 48 bases that are in frame from base 1. For CDR1 and CDR2, the germline V gene lists MGHRA and YSYEKL. Sorted unstimulated T cells and proliferating T cells recovered from mixed lymphocyte reactions were subjected to TCRbeta CDR3 sequencing. Fresh whole blood from around 10 HLA-typed healthy donors was used as the source from which PBMCs were isolated. Libraries came from the immunoSEQ multiplex PCR assay. The deep sequencing platform assayed roughly 10^5 TCR templates per sample. Genomic DNA extracted from sorted T cells was used for TCRbeta CDR3 sequencing. The authors' pipeline ran thus. The R programming language was used for clonal analysis of TCRbeta CDR3 data. Alloreactive CD4+ and CD8+ clones were identified by comparing unstimulated samples to CFSE-low samples taken after the reaction. Regulatory or non-regulatory origin was assigned to alloreactive CD4+ clones by matching of sequences to sorted unstimulated Treg and non-Treg repertoires. TCRdb holds this immuneACCESS table with in-frame rearrangements only. Some clones are missing; in checked studies, unresolved V genes explain under half, and the rest has no known cause. The DNA was the basis for D and trimming; V, J and clone size are from that table. The sample records approximately 100,000 clones, about 90% of which are singletons. The top ten constitute more than 2.5% of the sample.

The receptor was derived from a human donor in good health. Some clones in this sample may be carry-over from other donors' samples. The chain joins TRBV4-1 to TRBJ2-7; TRBD1 is possibly the D segment (5 matching bases). What was sequenced was CD4+ T cells sorted from blood. This receptor carries the CDR3 CASSQGGQGGSYEQYF. Read as DNA, the sequence is TGCGCCAGCAGCCAAGGAGGTCAGGGTGGGTCCTACGAGCAGTACTTC.